Listed below are T cell receptor beta chains from one sample, sequenced in a study of blood T cell repertoires in COVID-19. Profiling relied on immunoSEQ multiplex PCR, and the TCRdb table lists in-frame clones only, not all of them. The sample lists about 180,000 clones, around 89% seen once, with 3.5% to 4.5% in the top ten. The sample taken for sequencing was peripheral blood. The receptors here all came from a woman under 40 with acute or convalescent COVID-19. Each CDR3 is given with its conserved first and last residue. The order of the fields is V gene, D gene, clone size, J gene, CDR3 DNA, CDR3 protein. A D gene is named only where the DNA matches it firmly. For some rows the clone size is stated as once, few or many, or as a class when expanded; others skip it.

V gene: TRBV6-5
D gene: TRBD2
clone size: .
J gene: TRBJ2-7
CDR3 DNA: TGTGCCAGCAGGCCCGGGACTAGCTCCGAGCAGTACTTC
CDR3 protein: CASRPGTSSEQYF

V gene: TRBV29-1
D gene: .
clone size: .
J gene: TRBJ2-7
CDR3 DNA: TGCAGCGTCGAACGAGGCCCGGGGTACGAGCAGTACTTC
CDR3 protein: CSVERGPGYEQYF

V gene: TRBV6-5
D gene: .
clone size: .
J gene: TRBJ1-6
CDR3 DNA: TGTGCCAGCAGACCGAGGCGCAATTCACCCCTCCACTTT
CDR3 protein: CASRPRRNSPLHF

V gene: TRBV7-9
D gene: TRBD2
clone size: .
J gene: TRBJ2-3
CDR3 DNA: TGTGCCAGCACGGGGGAGGGGAGCACAGATACGCAGTATTTT
CDR3 protein: CASTGEGSTDTQYF

V gene: TRBV11-2
D gene: .
clone size: .
J gene: TRBJ1-1
CDR3 DNA: TGTGCCAGCAGCTTAGAGGAGGGTTCGGTAGCTTTCTTT
CDR3 protein: CASSLEEGSVAFF

V gene: TRBV5-1
D gene: TRBD2
clone size: once
J gene: TRBJ2-1
CDR3 DNA: TGCGCCAGCAGCCCCCGGACTAGCGGGAGGAGCTCCTACAATGAGCAGTTCTTC
CDR3 protein: CASSPRTSGRSSYNEQFF

V gene: TRBV18
D gene: .
clone size: .
J gene: TRBJ1-5
CDR3 DNA: TGTGCCAGCTCTCCTCACGAGGGTCAGCCCCAGCATTTT
CDR3 protein: CASSPHEGQPQHF

V gene: TRBV9
D gene: .
clone size: .
J gene: TRBJ1-1
CDR3 DNA: TGTGCCAGCAGCGTAGCTATGGGGGGAGCCACTGAAGCTTTCTTT
CDR3 protein: CASSVAMGGATEAFF

V gene: TRBV2
D gene: .
clone size: .
J gene: TRBJ1-5
CDR3 DNA: TGTGCCAGCAGTGAGAGCCAGGCGAATAATCAGCCCCAGCATTTT
CDR3 protein: CASSESQANNQPQHF

V gene: TRBV7-9
D gene: .
clone size: .
J gene: TRBJ2-1
CDR3 DNA: TGTGCCAGCAGCTCGCCGGGGAGTTCCCCTCTCAATGAGCAGTTCTTC
CDR3 protein: CASSSPGSSPLNEQFF

V gene: TRBV2
D gene: TRBD2
clone size: .
J gene: TRBJ2-7
CDR3 DNA: TGTGCCAGCAGTGAAGGGGGGGGACTAGAAGCACACTACGAGCAGTACTTC
CDR3 protein: CASSEGGGLEAHYEQYF

V gene: TRBV3-1/TRBV3-2
D gene: TRBD2
clone size: .
J gene: TRBJ2-7
CDR3 DNA: TGTGCCACCCGTCTAGCGGGAACAAACGAGCAGTACTTC
CDR3 protein: CATRLAGTNEQYF

V gene: TRBV6-5
D gene: .
clone size: .
J gene: TRBJ2-7
CDR3 DNA: TGTGCCAGCAGTTACTCGTGGGTGGCGGGCTACGAGCAGTACTTC
CDR3 protein: CASSYSWVAGYEQYF

V gene: TRBV2
D gene: TRBD1
clone size: few
J gene: TRBJ1-5
CDR3 DNA: TGTGCCAGCAGTGGTCAGGGGGATCAGCCCCAGCATTTT
CDR3 protein: CASSGQGDQPQHF

V gene: TRBV5-1
D gene: .
clone size: .
J gene: TRBJ2-2
CDR3 DNA: TGCGCCAGCAGCGAGACTCCGTTGAGGGAGCTGTTTTTT
CDR3 protein: CASSETPLRELFF

V gene: TRBV7-9
D gene: .
clone size: .
J gene: TRBJ1-6
CDR3 DNA: TGTGCCAGCAGCTTTGGAGGATCACCCCTCCACTTT
CDR3 protein: CASSFGGSPLHF

V gene: TRBV6-5
D gene: TRBD1
clone size: once
J gene: TRBJ1-2
CDR3 DNA: TGTGCCAGCAGTTACGAAGGGACAGGGGGTTTCGATGGCTACACCTTC
CDR3 protein: CASSYEGTGGFDGYTF

V gene: TRBV28
D gene: .
clone size: .
J gene: TRBJ1-5
CDR3 DNA: TGTGCCAGCTTAACAGCGGGGCAGCCCCAGCATTTT
CDR3 protein: CASLTAGQPQHF

V gene: TRBV3-1/TRBV3-2
D gene: .
clone size: .
J gene: TRBJ2-5
CDR3 DNA: TGTGCCAGCAGGAACGTAGGGGGAGCGGATACCCAGTACTTC
CDR3 protein: CASRNVGGADTQYF

V gene: TRBV6-5
D gene: .
clone size: .
J gene: TRBJ1-3
CDR3 DNA: TGTGCCAGCAGTACGGGACTCGGAAACACCATATATTTT
CDR3 protein: CASSTGLGNTIYF

V gene: TRBV7-2
D gene: .
clone size: .
J gene: TRBJ2-1
CDR3 DNA: TGTGCCAGCAGACTGGGGGGAGATTTCGGGAATGAGCAGTTCTTC
CDR3 protein: CASRLGGDFGNEQFF

V gene: TRBV7-9
D gene: .
clone size: .
J gene: TRBJ1-6
CDR3 DNA: TGTGCCAGCAGCTCAGGGCGACATTCACCCCTCCACTTT
CDR3 protein: CASSSGRHSPLHF

V gene: TRBV11-1
D gene: .
clone size: .
J gene: TRBJ1-3
CDR3 DNA: TGTGCCAGCAGCCTCGGACTGGACGACACCATATATTTT
CDR3 protein: CASSLGLDDTIYF

V gene: TRBV4-1
D gene: .
clone size: .
J gene: TRBJ2-6
CDR3 DNA: TGCGCCACCGTCCGGGAGGCCAACGTCCTGACTTTC
CDR3 protein: CATVREANVLTF

V gene: TRBV29-1
D gene: TRBD1
clone size: .
J gene: TRBJ1-2
CDR3 DNA: TGCAGCGTTAGAGACAGGGCCACGGTCAACACCTTC
CDR3 protein: CSVRDRATVNTF

V gene: TRBV5-1
D gene: TRBD1
clone size: .
J gene: TRBJ2-7
CDR3 DNA: TGCGCCAGCAGCTTGGGGACAGGTTCTGATGAGCAGTACTTC
CDR3 protein: CASSLGTGSDEQYF

V gene: TRBV29-1
D gene: .
clone size: few
J gene: TRBJ2-5
CDR3 DNA: TGCAGTGATCGCGGGACCCGTGGAGAGACCCAGTACTTC
CDR3 protein: CSDRGTRGETQYF

V gene: TRBV9
D gene: .
clone size: .
J gene: TRBJ2-3
CDR3 DNA: TGTGCCAGCAGCGTAGGGCCAGGGACAGATACGCAGTATTTT
CDR3 protein: CASSVGPGTDTQYF

V gene: TRBV12-3/TRBV12-4
D gene: .
clone size: .
J gene: TRBJ1-2
CDR3 DNA: TGTGCCAGCAGTTTAGTAGCGGACTATGGCTACACCTTC
CDR3 protein: CASSLVADYGYTF

V gene: TRBV6-5
D gene: .
clone size: .
J gene: TRBJ2-7
CDR3 DNA: TGTGCCAGCAGATTAGCGGCCTCCTACGAGCAGTACTTC
CDR3 protein: CASRLAASYEQYF

V gene: TRBV11-3
D gene: TRBD1
clone size: .
J gene: TRBJ1-1
CDR3 DNA: TGTGCCAGCAGCGACAGGGGTTCGGAGAAAGCTTTCTTT
CDR3 protein: CASSDRGSEKAFF

V gene: TRBV6-5
D gene: TRBD1
clone size: .
J gene: TRBJ2-1
CDR3 DNA: TGTGCCAGCAGAAAAACCGGGACAGAGTACAATGAGCAGTTCTTC
CDR3 protein: CASRKTGTEYNEQFF

V gene: TRBV2
D gene: .
clone size: .
J gene: TRBJ1-4
CDR3 DNA: TGTGCCAGCAGCTTTCCCGGGGAACTGTTTTTT
CDR3 protein: CASSFPGELFF

V gene: TRBV30
D gene: .
clone size: .
J gene: TRBJ1-4
CDR3 DNA: TGTGCCTGGAGTGCGGGGATCCACAATGAAAAACTGTTTTTT
CDR3 protein: CAWSAGIHNEKLFF

V gene: TRBV5-5
D gene: .
clone size: .
J gene: TRBJ2-7
CDR3 DNA: TGTGCCAGCAGTTCCGTCTTTCCCTACGAGCAGTACTTC
CDR3 protein: CASSSVFPYEQYF

V gene: TRBV28
D gene: TRBD2
clone size: .
J gene: TRBJ2-1
CDR3 DNA: TGTGCCAGCAGTTCCCCCGGGACTAGCGGGAGCAATGAGCAGTTCTTC
CDR3 protein: CASSSPGTSGSNEQFF

V gene: TRBV30
D gene: .
clone size: .
J gene: TRBJ1-5
CDR3 DNA: TGTGCCTGGAGTGCCGGTAGCAATCAGCCCCAGCATTTT
CDR3 protein: CAWSAGSNQPQHF

V gene: TRBV29-1
D gene: .
clone size: few
J gene: TRBJ2-3
CDR3 DNA: TGCAGCGTTGCATGGAGGGACGATACGCAGTATTTT
CDR3 protein: CSVAWRDDTQYF

V gene: TRBV29-1
D gene: TRBD1
clone size: .
J gene: TRBJ1-2
CDR3 DNA: TGCAGCGTTAGGGGGCGCGTTGGGTATGGCTACACCTTC
CDR3 protein: CSVRGRVGYGYTF

V gene: TRBV27
D gene: .
clone size: few
J gene: TRBJ1-1
CDR3 DNA: TGTGCCAGCAAACGGGTGGGCACTGAAGCTTTCTTT
CDR3 protein: CASKRVGTEAFF

V gene: TRBV7-2
D gene: TRBD1
clone size: once
J gene: TRBJ2-7
CDR3 DNA: TGTGCCAGCAGCCCCGTTTCCGGACAGGGGGCTCGCGAGCAGTACTTC
CDR3 protein: CASSPVSGQGAREQYF

V gene: TRBV3-1/TRBV3-2
D gene: .
clone size: .
J gene: TRBJ1-6
CDR3 DNA: TGTGCCAGCAGCCCGCATAGTTCGGGCTCCTATAATTCACCCCTCCACTTT
CDR3 protein: CASSPHSSGSYNSPLHF

V gene: TRBV30
D gene: .
clone size: .
J gene: TRBJ1-4
CDR3 DNA: TGTGCCACTGGAGAGCTTAATGAAAAACTGTTTTTT
CDR3 protein: CATGELNEKLFF

V gene: TRBV12-3/TRBV12-4
D gene: TRBD2
clone size: once
J gene: TRBJ2-1
CDR3 DNA: TGTGCCAGCAGCCTGAGAGCGGGACTGTTCTTC
CDR3 protein: CASSLRAGLFF

V gene: TRBV6-6
D gene: .
clone size: .
J gene: TRBJ1-1
CDR3 DNA: TGTGCCAGCAGTGACCCCGAGAGGATCACTGAAGCTTTCTTT
CDR3 protein: CASSDPERITEAFF

V gene: TRBV30
D gene: .
clone size: .
J gene: TRBJ2-5
CDR3 DNA: TGTGCCTGGAGTGTTGGAGGGACCCAGTACTTC
CDR3 protein: CAWSVGGTQYF

V gene: TRBV19
D gene: TRBD1
clone size: .
J gene: TRBJ1-1
CDR3 DNA: TGTGCCAGTAGGAGAAGAGGGGGCTTGGGTACTGAAGCTTTCTTT
CDR3 protein: CASRRRGGLGTEAFF

V gene: TRBV6-1
D gene: .
clone size: .
J gene: TRBJ1-2
CDR3 DNA: TGTGCCAGCAGTGAACACAGGTTCCTGGGCTATGGCTACACCTTC
CDR3 protein: CASSEHRFLGYGYTF

V gene: TRBV29-1
D gene: .
clone size: .
J gene: TRBJ1-2
CDR3 DNA: TGCAGCACATTCGCGGACTATGGCTACACCTTC
CDR3 protein: CSTFADYGYTF

V gene: TRBV4-2
D gene: .
clone size: .
J gene: TRBJ1-2
CDR3 DNA: TGTGCCAGCAGCCAAGAGAGGCTAGACAGTCTCCGGGGCTACACCTTC
CDR3 protein: CASSQERLDSLRGYTF

V gene: TRBV9
D gene: .
clone size: once
J gene: TRBJ1-3
CDR3 DNA: TGTGCCAGCAGCGGAGGAGGGGTGAGAAACACCATATATTTT
CDR3 protein: CASSGGGVRNTIYF

V gene: TRBV27
D gene: .
clone size: .
J gene: TRBJ1-5
CDR3 DNA: TGTGCCAGCAGTCCCCGACTCTATAGCAATCAGCCCCAGCATTTT
CDR3 protein: CASSPRLYSNQPQHF